This T cell receptor beta chain was documented in a study of graft-versus-host responses after intestinal transplantation. Assay used: immunoSEQ multiplex PCR; TCRdb lists only in-frame clones, some missing. The sample holds just under 50,000 clones; less than 85% are singletons and the top ten take 0.45% to 0.55%. The CDR3 has 16 residues. CDR1 is SGDLS, CDR2 YYNGEE, per germline. V shed 0 bases and J 2 bases; nucleotides not matched to a gene: 2. As concerns this clone: Its antigen is unknown.

The sample consisted of unstimulated CD4+ T cells sorted from spleen or lymph node cells, taken before transplant. The V gene is TRBV9, the J gene TRBJ2-4, with TRBD1 matching over 10 bases. The TCR sequence derives from a human donor who was the organ donor for an intestinal transplant. Here the CDR3 reads CASSVEDRGSKNIQYF. The CDR3 DNA reads TGTGCCAGCAGCGTAGAGGACAGGGGGTCCAAAAACATTCAGTACTTC.